The source of this T cell receptor (beta chain) is a study of blood T cell dynamics during melanoma immunotherapy (dated by TCRdb to between 2020 and 2021). About the study as a whole: The patients had metastatic melanoma and were given first-line pembrolizumab or nivolumab plus ipilimumab as standard of care in the United Kingdom. To identify early correlates of response, the study profiled peripheral T cell receptor repertoires in patients with metastatic melanoma before and after one cycle of checkpoint inhibitor therapy. Consecutive patients formed a training cohort, and a further independent group of patients from the same centre was pooled into an external validation set.

CDR1 is given as SGHTA and CDR2 as FQGNSA, both from the germline V gene. Taken from cysteine to phenylalanine, the CDR3 has 16 residues. The kept DNA is CDR3 alone, 48 bases in frame from the first base. Trimming leaves V shorter by 5 bases and J shorter by 1 base, with the junction holding 5 bases beyond the gene matches. Results and caveats for the whole study, not just this receptor: Of the sorted CD8+ subsets, TIE cells had both the greatest clonality and the greatest similarity to cfDNA CDR3 sequences, which suggests active turnover converging on dominant clones. The relatively small sample size was acknowledged as a potential limitation on generalization of the results. The study was unable to establish whether the T cell clones driving the repertoire changes were melanoma-specific or instead reflected general immune activation.

Regarding this clone: Its antigen is unknown. Qualities for individual bases were not recorded, and no much larger clone is one base off.

For each sorted CD8+ T cell subset, the entire amount of extracted DNA was loaded into the assay. Following the manufacturer instructions, the immunoSEQ TCRb Assay kit was used to amplify TCR beta CDR3 sequences from genomic DNA. The KAPA Library Quantification Kit for Illumina platforms was used to quantify the pooled libraries by qPCR. Pooled libraries were sequenced on an Illumina NextSeq 500, clustered at roughly 0.55-1.1 pM. The source study handled its data this way. The TCR data were analyzed using immunoSEQ ANALYZER and the R LymphoSeq package. A rearrangement efficiency score was calculated as productive divided by the sum of productive and non-productive CDR3 sequences. Clonality was assessed using the Gini coefficient and diversity using the Renyi index at alpha=1, with pairwise comparisons between timepoints within each patient. In LymphoSeq, clonal relatedness was computed with an edit distance of 3 and repertoire similarity was computed with the Bhattacharyya coefficient. Linear discriminant analysis on week-3 changes in clonality and diversity was built with the R MASS and caret packages to classify response. Entries here come from immuneACCESS through TCRdb and include only in-frame sequences with V and J called. Some clones fail to appear in such tables; in the studies checked, an unresolved V gene covers under half of the shortfall, and the cause of the remainder is unknown. The V and J calls and clone size were taken over from that table, and D and trimming were inferred from the DNA. The sample records 15,000 to 20,000 clones, around 93% of which are singletons. Over 0.2% of the sample is taken by the ten largest.

The time point label of this sample denotes: week 3, after first cycle of checkpoint inhibitor. Blood samples were collected before treatment (T0) and at week 3 (W3), after the first cycle of checkpoint blockade. Except for a couple of patients with rapid clinical progression, response was assessed 12 weeks after the first infusion by RECIST 1.1; disease control meant complete response, partial response or stable disease. Patients were not eligible if they had prior systemic cancer treatment, concomitant immunosuppressant therapy or synchronous other active malignancies. In six patients, three progressing and three with disease control, sorted CD8+ memory and naive T cell subsets were sequenced at T0 and W3. PBMC were isolated from blood with Lymphoprep and SepMate tubes, followed by red cell lysis. DNA from PBMC and sorted T cell subsets was extracted with QIAamp DNA Blood Mini kits. Before DNA extraction, CD8+ T cell subsets were live-sorted on a FACSAria III cytometer and then frozen. For flow cytometry, fresh PBMC were kept at 4 degrees C in PBS with roughly 2.1% fetal bovine serum and analyzed within 25 hours.

This receptor was identified in a human donor with melanoma. This receptor chain uses TRBV7-2 and TRBJ2-2, with 9 middle bases fitting TRBD2. The sequenced sample was effector memory CD8+ T cells from blood, obtained from a patient treated with checkpoint blockade. The CDR3: CASSRRTSVNTGELFF. The sequence in DNA is TGTGCCAGCAGCCGGCGGACTAGCGTGAACACCGGGGAGCTGTTTTTT.